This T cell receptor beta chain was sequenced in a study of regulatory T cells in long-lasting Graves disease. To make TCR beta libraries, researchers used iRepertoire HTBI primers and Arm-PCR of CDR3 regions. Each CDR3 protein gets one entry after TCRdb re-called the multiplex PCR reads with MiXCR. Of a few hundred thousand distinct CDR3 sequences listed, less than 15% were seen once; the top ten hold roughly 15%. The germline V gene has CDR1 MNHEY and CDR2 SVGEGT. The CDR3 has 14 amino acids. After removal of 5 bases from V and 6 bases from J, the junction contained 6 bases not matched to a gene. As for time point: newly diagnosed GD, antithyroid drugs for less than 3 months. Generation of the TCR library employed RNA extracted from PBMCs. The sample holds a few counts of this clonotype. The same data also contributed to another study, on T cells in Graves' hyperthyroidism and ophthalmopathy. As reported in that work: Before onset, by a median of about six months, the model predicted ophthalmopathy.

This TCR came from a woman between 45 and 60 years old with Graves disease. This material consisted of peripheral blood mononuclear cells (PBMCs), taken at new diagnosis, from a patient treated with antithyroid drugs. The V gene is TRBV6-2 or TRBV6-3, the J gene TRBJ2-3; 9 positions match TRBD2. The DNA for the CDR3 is TGTGCCAGCAGTGTCCTAGCGGGGACCGATACGCAGTATTTT. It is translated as CASSVLAGTDTQYF.